Below are 6 T cell receptor beta chains sequenced from a single sample in a study of early T cells in non-severe SARS-CoV-2 infection. From the 5' RACE reads, TCRdb called clonotypes with MiXCR, one entry per CDR3 protein. The sample yields about 55,000 distinct CDR3 sequences, 14% to 15% seen once. Sequenced material: whole blood, taken at baseline. The receptors derive from an adult who was a healthcare worker with PCR-confirmed SARS-CoV-2 infection or an uninfected control (not recorded which).

Ten or more counts support this clonotype. The chain joins TRBV4-1 to TRBJ2-1; D ambiguous. This CDR3 is built from 16 residues. The V gene's germline CDR1 is MGHRA and CDR2 YSYEKL. V was pared by 0 bases and J by 0 bases, with 9 bases between. The CDR3 protein is CASSQDPESSYNEQFF. CDR3 in DNA: TGCGCCAGCAGCCAAGATCCGGAAAGCTCCTACAATGAGCAGTTCTTC.

The chain carries TRBV12-3 or TRBV12-4 and TRBJ2-7; the D gene is possibly TRBD2 (5 bases). The CDR3 sequence is 13 residues long. The V end was cut by 3 bases, the J end by 7 bases, with 13 bases between. CDR3 in DNA: TGTGCCAGCAGTTTTGACGCGAGGAGGGAGCAGTACTTC. Protein sequence: CASSFDARREQYF.

The table lists this clonotype with a few counts. J is TRBJ1-3 and V is TRBV6-6; weak D call: TRBD1 (6 bases). V lost 0 bases to trimming and J lost 8 bases, with 14 bases between them. The CDR3 length is 15 residues. Germline assignment: CDR1 MNHNY and CDR2 SVGAGI (reference sequence). For the CDR3, the DNA is TGTGCCAGCAGTTACTCGTCAGGGGCTACGGACACCATATATTTT. Translation: CASSYSSGATDTIYF.

The CDR3 protein is CAWSVARSGELFF. CDR3 coding DNA: TGTGCCTGGAGTGTTGCCAGGTCCGGGGAGCTGTTTTTT. The chain combines TRBV30 with TRBJ2-2, with no clear D. The CDR3 sequence is 13 residues long. V lost 0 bases and J 6 bases, leaving 8 bases between the germline ends. Germline loops: CDR1 GTSNPN, CDR2 SVGIG (reference sequence).

In this sample, this clonotype turned up many times. The J gene is TRBJ1-6, the V gene TRBV28; 12 nucleotides agree with TRBD1. There are 17 residues in the CDR3. Germline lookup yields CDR1 MDHEN and CDR2 SYDVKM. V lost 5 bases and J lost 7; bases outside the gene matches: 9. CDR3 DNA: TGTGCCAGCAGTCCCCCGGGACAGGGGGCTTTCAATTCACCCCTCCACTTT. Its translation is CASSPPGQGAFNSPLHF.

The rearrangement uses TRBV11-2 and TRBJ2-7; TRBD2 is a possible D gene (5 bases). This CDR3 contains 14 residues. Germline V CDR1 and CDR2: SGHAT, FQNNGV. Trimming removed 4 bases from V and 0 bases from J, with 10 bases in between. The DNA of the CDR3 is TGTGCCAGCAGCTCCATGGGGAGCTCCTACGAGCAGTACTTC. It specifies CASSSMGSSYEQYF.